A single sample gave rise to the 21 T cell receptor beta chains below, sequenced in a study of identical twins' blood T cells. TCRdb independently ran MiXCR on the 5' RACE reads; one entry per CDR3 protein. The sample carries 350,000 to 400,000 distinct CDR3 sequences, about 28% recorded once. The sample was PBMCs. The receptors derive from a woman aged 18-50 years in good health.

V and J are TRBV20-1 and TRBJ1-2, with unresolved D. Trimming pared 6 bases from V and 6 bases from J, leaving 17 bases between. This CDR3 comprises 13 residues. CDR1 and CDR2 (germline): DFQATT, SNEGSKA (reference sequence). CDR3 sequence reads: CSAAVMETHGYTF. The DNA of the CDR3 is TGCAGTGCAGCGGTGATGGAGACGCATGGCTACACCTTC.

This clonotype was seen at least ten times. This chain connects TRBV5-1 to TRBJ2-7, with D unresolved. V was clipped by 4 bases and J by 0 bases, with 11 bases between them. Germline CDR1 is SGHRS and CDR2 is YFSETQ. This CDR3 has 14 amino acids. The CDR3 DNA reads TGCGCCAGCAGCACAAAACAGAACTCCTACGAGCAGTACTTC. Amino acids: CASSTKQNSYEQYF.

This clonotype was detected ten times or more. This chain joins TRBV29-1 and TRBJ1-3; D is unclear. V lost 4 bases and J 2 bases, leaving 6 bases between the germline ends. This CDR3 has 12 amino acids. Germline CDR1 and CDR2: SQVTM and ANQGSEA. CDR3 bases: TGCAGCGTTGGGGGAGCTGGAAACACCATATATTTT. Its protein product is CSVGGAGNTIYF.

This clonotype was seen only a few times. The chain couples TRBV29-1 to TRBJ2-3, with 7 bases aligning to TRBD1. The CDR3 spans 13 residues. Germline loops: CDR1 SQVTM, CDR2 ANQGSEA. CDR3: CVTTGKGTDTQYF. CDR3 DNA sequence: TGCGTTACGACAGGGAAGGGCACAGATACGCAGTATTTT.

This rearrangement joins TRBV29-1 to TRBJ1-1; 8 bases map to TRBD1. The V and J ends lost 7 bases and 6 bases, in that order; junction bases with no gene match: 4. This CDR3 is built from 11 residues. Germline V gives CDR1 SQVTM, CDR2 ANQGSEA. CDR3 in amino acids: CSAGTGAEAFF. CDR3 bases: TGCAGCGCCGGGACAGGAGCTGAAGCTTTCTTT. Full variable domain (outside the CDR3, taken from reference TRBV29-1 and TRBJ1-1): SAVISQKPSRDICQRGTSLTIQCQVDSQVTMMFWYRQQPGQSLTLIATANQGSEATYESGFVIDKFPISRPNLTFSTLTVSNMSPEDSSIYLCSAGTGAEAFFGQGTRLTVV.

This rearrangement joins TRBV20-1 to TRBJ1-1; 7 bases match TRBD1. The CDR3 length is 13 residues. The germline CDR1 and CDR2 sequences are DFQATT and SNEGSKA (reference sequence). J was trimmed by 0 bases and V by 4 bases; bases with no gene match: 2. The CDR3 loop is CSANRGLNTEAFF. DNA for the CDR3: TGCAGTGCTAACAGGGGACTGAACACTGAAGCTTTCTTT.

This clonotype was observed at least ten times. The genes are TRBV20-1 and TRBJ1-2; D call uncertain. Per the germline V gene, CDR1 is DFQATT and CDR2 is SNEGSKA (reference sequence). Trimming pared 2 bases from V and 0 bases from J, leaving 7 bases between. This CDR3 comprises 13 residues. The CDR3 region is CSARFGTNYGYTF. In DNA, the CDR3 is TGCAGTGCTAGATTCGGGACTAACTATGGCTACACCTTC.

The chain carries TRBV7-2 and TRBJ1-2; D unresolved. CDR1 is SGHTA and CDR2 is FQGNSA in the germline V gene. The V and J ends lost 4 bases and 0 bases respectively, with 6 bases between them. The CDR3 spans 13 residues. The CDR3 loop reads CASSSGTNYGYTF. In DNA, the CDR3 is TGTGCCAGCAGCTCTGGCACTAACTATGGCTACACCTTC.

The V and J genes are TRBV19 and TRBJ2-3, with TRBD2 matching over 13 bases. The V and J ends lost 8 bases and 8 bases, in that order; junction bases with no gene match: 7. Germline assignment: CDR1 LNHDA and CDR2 SQIVND (reference sequence). The CDR3 covers 14 residues. CDR3 DNA sequence: TGTGCCAGTCGGAAGGGACTAGCGGGGTTTACGCAGTATTTT. Translating it yields CASRKGLAGFTQYF. Full variable domain (missing parts from reference TRBV19 and TRBJ2-3): DGGITQSPKYLFRKEGQNVTLSCEQNLNHDAMYWYRQDPGQGLRLIYYSQIVNDFQKGDIAEGYSVSREKKESFPLTVTSAQKNPTAFYLCASRKGLAGFTQYFGPGTRLTVL.

This clonotype was counted a few times. V usage is TRBV20-1 and J usage is TRBJ2-3; 8 nucleotides align to TRBD2. The trim removed 3 bases at V and 4 bases at J, leaving 6 bases unmatched. Germline CDR1 reads DFQATT; CDR2 reads SNEGSKA (reference sequence). The CDR3 runs to 14 residues. CDR3: CSASTAGAADTQYF. The CDR3, as DNA: TGCAGTGCTAGCACAGCGGGAGCAGCAGATACGCAGTATTTT.

V gene TRBV7-9 combines with J gene TRBJ2-7; maybe TRBD2 (6 bases). With 1 base removed from V and 3 bases from J, the gap between germline ends came to 13 bases. The germline gives CDR1 SEHNR, CDR2 FQNEAQ (reference sequence). The CDR3 is 15 amino acids. CDR3 coding DNA: TGTGCCAGCAGCTTAGTAACCGGGACTTACTACGAGCAGTACTTC. Its protein is CASSLVTGTYYEQYF.

The genes are TRBV5-1 and TRBJ1-2; possibly TRBD1 for D (5 bases). CDR1 and CDR2 from the germline V gene are SGHRS and YFSETQ. Trimming left V 4 bases short and J 6 bases short, with 10 bases between. The CDR3 extends over 12 amino acids. The CDR3 DNA reads as TGCGCCAGCAGCCTGGGGCAGGATGGCTACACCTTC. The encoded protein is CASSLGQDGYTF.

As for this clonotype: A single base separates this from a much larger clone, so it may be a read error. The chain uses TRBV9 and TRBJ1-2, with unresolved D. CDR1 is SGDLS, CDR2 YYNGEE, per germline. This CDR3 contains 15 residues. DNA for the CDR3: TGTGCCAGCAGCGGGGAAATGATGATCACCTATGGCTACAACTTC. Translated: CASSGEMMITYGYNF.

This clonotype turned up a few times. The chain combines TRBV20-1 with TRBJ2-3; D uncertain. CDR1 and CDR2 from the germline V gene are DFQATT and SNEGSKA (reference sequence). The ends were cut back, 2 bases at V and 1 base at J, with 7 bases in the middle. The CDR3 spans 13 residues. CDR3 amino acids: CSARFERTDTQYF. Here the CDR3 DNA reads TGCAGTGCTAGATTCGAACGCACAGATACGCAGTATTTT.

This clonotype was observed at least ten times. The chain employs TRBV6-5 and TRBJ2-3; 9 bases map to TRBD2. V was pared by 6 bases and J by 2 bases, with 3 bases of the junction left unmatched. The germline V gene encodes CDR1 MNHEY and CDR2 SVGAGI. This CDR3 is built from 14 residues. The CDR3 protein is CASRPSGNTDTQYF. The CDR3 nucleotides read TGTGCCAGCAGACCTAGCGGGAACACAGATACGCAGTATTTT.

This clonotype was recorded many times. The rearrangement uses TRBV5-1 and TRBJ1-1; perhaps TRBD1 as D (6 bases). The CDR3 sequence is 13 residues long. V lost 2 bases, J lost 2 bases, and 7 bases lay in between. CDR1 is SGHRS and CDR2 is YFSETQ in the germline V gene. CDR3 loop: CASSFRGNTEAFF. As DNA, the CDR3 is TGCGCCAGCAGCTTCAGGGGAAACACTGAAGCTTTCTTT. The variable domain in full, completed from reference TRBV5-1 and TRBJ1-1, reads KAGVTQTPRYLIKTRGQQVTLSCSPISGHRSVSWYQQTPGQGLQFLFEYFSETQRNKGNFPGRFSGRQFSNSRSEMNVSTLELGDSALYLCASSFRGNTEAFFGQGTRLTVV.

The chain has TRBV9 and TRBJ1-2; D gene unclear. The CDR3 is 14 amino acids. V was shortened by 7 bases and J by 5 bases, with 18 bases between the two germline ends. Germline CDR1 and CDR2: SGDLS and YYNGEE. CDR3 in amino acids: CASSPSENGYGYTF. Written as DNA, the CDR3 is TGTGCCAGCTCTCCCTCCGAGAACGGGTATGGCTACACCTTC. The full variable domain, rest sourced from reference TRBV9 and TRBJ1-2, is DSGVTQTPKHLITATGQRVTLRCSPRSGDLSVYWYQQSLDQGLQFLIQYYNGEERAKGNILERFSAQQFPDLHSELNLSSLELGDSALYFCASSPSENGYGYTFGSGTRLTVV.

As to this clonotype: A much larger clonotype is one base distant, so this may be a read error. The genes are TRBV7-9 and TRBJ1-1; D is undetermined. Deletions cut 8 bases from V and 1 base from J, with 17 bases between. The CDR3 is 15 amino acids. The germline V gene has CDR1 SEHNR and CDR2 FQNEAQ (reference sequence). The CDR3 reads CASGSQPASNTEAFF. In nucleotides, the CDR3 is TGTGCCAGCGGCTCCCAACCGGCATCGAACACTGAAGCTTTCTTT.

The CDR3 bases are TGTGCTAGTGGCGACAGGCCGTCTAACTATGGCTACACCTTC. Translated, it gives CASGDRPSNYGYTF. This chain links TRBV12-5 with TRBJ1-2, with TRBD1 as a possible D gene (6 bases). The CDR3 is 14 residues long. Germline V CDR1 and CDR2: LGHNT, FRNRAP. The V gene lost 6 bases and the J gene lost 0 bases, with 11 bases spanning the gap.

This rearrangement joins TRBV4-1 to TRBJ2-3, with a tentative D call TRBD1 (5 bases). CDR3 size: 14 residues. The germline gives CDR1 MGHRA, CDR2 YSYEKL. Trimming shortened V by 4 bases and J by 4 bases, and 12 bases separated the two germline ends. The CDR3 DNA follows: TGCGCCAGCAGCCGAGTGACAGAAGCAGATACGCAGTATTTT. It translates to CASSRVTEADTQYF.

The CDR3: CASGTGGGTEAFF. CDR3 sequence (DNA): TGCGCCAGCGGAACAGGGGGTGGCACTGAAGCTTTCTTT. The rearrangement links TRBV5-1 to TRBJ1-1; 8 positions match TRBD1. This CDR3 comprises 13 residues. Trimming removed 7 bases from V and 4 bases from J; junction bases left unmatched: 6. The germline CDR1 and CDR2 sequences are SGHRS and YFSETQ.